This T cell receptor beta chain originates from a study of cytomegalovirus exposure and HLA in healthy donors (dated by TCRdb to the late 2010s). With regard to the full study: An earlier analysis of fewer than 750 of the donors reported approximately 300 Gb of sequence data and 117 million unique TCR beta sequences obtained from about 200 million T cells. In an earlier analysis of over 550 of the donors, high-throughput TCR beta sequencing was used to judge whether each TCR beta V gene segment behaved as functional or pseudogenic. Genome-wide SNP genotypes for about 55% of the roughly 670 donors were used in a later genetic analysis, which treated that subset as a discovery cohort. The study aimed to test whether cataloging public T cell receptors could reveal signatures of past pathogen exposure. Of the roughly 420 genotyped donors, 75% to 85% were placed in the genetic ancestry cluster associated with self-reported Caucasian donors. Every discovery cohort repertoire had been produced on one sequencing platform. The study used immunosequencing to profile the T cell repertoires of 666 subjects and linked those repertoires to cytomegalovirus serostatus. To predict cytomegalovirus infection status, the study combined high-throughput TCR immunosequencing, statistical association of individual TCRs with disease status, and machine learning. Typing coverage differed by locus: A, B, C, DRB1 and DQB1 were typed in about 620-640 donors, DQA1 in about 500, DPA1 in some 610, and DPB1 in 472. Because of strong linkage in the cohort, roughly five DR-DQ haplotypes were treated as single units for association and clustering. Alongside the repertoire data, information on donor age, sex, ethnicity and CMV serostatus was compiled. A later analysis re-analyzed previously published TCR beta repertoires from 650 to 800 donors and added high-resolution HLA genotyping to study TCR occurrence patterns. The later analysis used no new phenotypic data to find candidate immune exposures, relying instead on TCR beta sequences and their occurrence across donors. Approximately 300 gigabases of sequencing data and 70 million to 100 million unique TCR sequences made up an early release that covered approximately 620 HLA-typed donors. On average, roughly 250,000 unique TCR beta nucleotide sequences were sequenced per donor among a few hundred genotyped donors of the cohort, with roughly 18% of those sequences being non-productive. In addition to the first cohort of 666 subjects, a separate validation cohort of over 90 different subjects was used. HLA typing covered class I and class II loci at four-digit resolution. Broader findings and caveats from the paper: HLA typing was unavailable for some donors at each locus, so association tests used only the typed subset. Strong co-occurrence of HLA alleles, especially DR and DQ, made assigning TCR associations to individual alleles difficult. This cohort had only TCR beta chains sequenced, and the lack of alpha or paired-chain data limited which features could be detected. At a false discovery rate of 0.05, a later analysis linked around 15,000 TCR beta sequences to specific HLA alleles. In a later analysis, HLA-associated TCR beta chains were found to be more clonally expanded and to have lower generation probabilities than equally common non-associated chains. The only immune exposure information available for the cohort was CMV serostatus. Most TCR sequences were observed very rarely across donors, whereas some public TCRs were present in many individuals. A later analysis reported that several top co-occurrence clusters appeared linked to parvovirus B19, influenza, CMV and Epstein-Barr virus. Three of the identified cytomegalovirus-associated TCR beta chains were confirmed in vitro to be specific for cytomegalovirus antigens. In a later analysis, most CMV-associated TCR beta chains were found to appear HLA-restricted, with HLA associations seemingly driven largely by CMV exposure. Compared with the 666-donor mean, donors in an Asian-associated ancestry cluster had fewer N-insertions in productive TCRs, according to a later genetic analysis. Linkage disequilibrium might explain the correlated functional status among segregating V segments, but an unknown experimental factor could not be ruled out. A further reported finding was that TCR beta sequences accurately predicted the HLA-A and HLA-B alleles for most subjects in the first cohort. A later analysis found that TCR association rates varied across HLA loci, with DRB1 alleles showing the most associated TCRs and HLA-C alleles the fewest. The 87-base-pair reads could not distinguish some IMGT-functional V segments, including TRBV6-2 and TRBV6-3, so those segments were excluded. It was suggested by the authors that the approach could potentially be generalized to other disease states and immunological phenotypes. Because counts were too low, seventeen rarely observed V segments, including chromosome 9 orphons, were left out of the earlier analysis of 587 of the donors. An earlier analysis of 587 of the donors showed that most TCR beta V segments appeared in productive rearrangements either about 90% or about 30% of the time, which broadly matched IMGT annotations. The classifier was reported to diagnose cytomegalovirus status with high specificity and sensitivity in both the original cohort and the validation cohort. Sequencing depth was assumed to be roughly uniform across donors in the presence/absence analyses, though that assumption may not hold. The study listed 170 or so TCR beta chains as associated with cytomegalovirus. A cluster of highly shared sequence variants was judged likely to represent a technical artifact of the sequencing pipeline. A later genetic analysis associated a missense DCLRE1C variant with V-gene and J-gene trimming of TCR beta chains, and an independent cohort replicated the association.

Library preparation employed the immunoSEQ multiplex PCR assay. The multiplex PCR relied on a mix of 60 forward primers for TCR Vbeta segments and 13 reverse primers for TCR Jbeta segments. A multiplex PCR assay on genomic DNA amplified the CDR3 region of rearranged TCR beta genes. On the Illumina HiSeq System, the amplified TCR beta libraries were sequenced as 87-base-pair reads. In the original analysis: Across the 600 to 700 repertoires, a later analysis counted tens of millions of unique TCR beta chains, about 10 million of which were shared by at least two donors. A nearest-neighbor algorithm error-corrected the raw reads and collapsed the reads into unique sequences, merging closely related sequences to remove PCR and sequencing errors. Alignment of CDR3 sequences to IMGT reference sequences was used to assign V, D and J gene segments. Each retained sequence needed at least a six-nucleotide match to both a V gene segment and a J gene segment. A rearrangement counted as productive if the CDR3 had no stop codons and remained in frame with V and J, and every other rearrangement counted as non-productive. CDR3 was defined by IMGT convention, running from the second conserved V-encoded cysteine to the conserved J-encoded phenylalanine. The earlier analysis of roughly 590 of the donors excluded any sequence lacking an unambiguous match to a single V gene segment. An earlier analysis of some 500 of the donors classified V segments as functional when productive rearrangements were above 56.7% and as segregating when the standard deviation between donors was above 5%. To diagnose cytomegalovirus status from the catalog of TCR beta chain sequences, a statistical classification framework was built. A later analysis assigned V and J genes by comparing TCR nucleotide sequences with IMGT/GENE-DB human TR gene sequences. A later analysis assigned CDR3 sequences and most-parsimonious VDJ recombination scenarios with the TCRdist pipeline. In a later analysis, each TCR beta chain was defined by its CDR3 amino acid sequence together with its V-gene family, and reads lacking a unique V-gene family were excluded. As a way to deal with suspected cross-contamination and a sequencing artifact, a later analysis dropped roughly 620 nucleotide sequences that were highly shared and had low generation probability. In a later analysis, a clonal expansion index for each public chain was calculated from normalized within-repertoire ranks of inferred template counts. In a later analysis, generation probabilities were computed using a VDJ recombination model fitted to out-of-frame rearrangements, and the results were checked against IGoR. In a later analysis, hypergeometric tests were used to score TCR-TCR, TCR-HLA and TCR-CMV co-occurrence, with a repertoire-size bias correction applied to TCR pairs. In a later analysis, false discovery rates were estimated by permuting HLA or CMV assignments 20 times. In a later analysis, co-occurring TCRs were grouped using DBSCAN, and TCRdist sequence similarity was added for clustering within HLA-allele-positive subsets. Co-occurrence clustering excluded repertoires with fewer than 30,000 or more than 120,000 public chains, plus five with anomalous nucleotide sharing. Here the immuneACCESS table is served through TCRdb, limited to in-frame sequences with V and J called. Missing clones are a known gap in these copies; in checked studies unresolved V genes cover under half, and the rest lacks a known reason. V and J calls and clone size are those listed in that table; D and trimming were worked out from the DNA. The table held for this sample gives about 64,000 clones. The top ten constitute about 4% of the sample.

In regard to this clone: Which antigen it targets is not known.

V loses 0 bases of germline sequence and J loses 2 bases, and the interval between the two ends is 10 bases. The CDR3 sequence holds 15 residues, the cysteine and phenylalanine included. Only the CDR3 DNA stays, 45 bases, in frame from base 1. Reading the germline V gene gives CDR1 MGHRA and CDR2 YSYEKL. The cohort was made up of hundreds of healthy bone marrow donors. At the time of sampling, all cohort members were nominally healthy, though unrecorded immune exposures were likely present. The donor was CMV seronegative and was included in the group of a few hundred seronegative cohort members. Each donor provided a peripheral blood sample, and peripheral blood mononuclear cells were used for TCR beta sequencing. Genomic DNA extraction from the blood cell samples was performed with the Qiagen DNeasy Blood Extraction Kit.

Material for sequencing was PBMCs. The chain couples TRBV4-1 to TRBJ1-1; the D gene is unclear. The receptor was isolated from a woman younger than 35 in good health and CMV-seronegative. The DNA sequence is as follows: TGCGCCAGCAGCCAAGATCCGGGGATCAACACTGAAGCTTTCTTT. Translated, it reads CASSQDPGINTEAFF.